Listed below are T cell receptor beta chains from one sample, sequenced in a study of vaccination effects on CD4 cells after COVID-19. For these receptors, no antigen is known. The protocol was immunoSEQ multiplex PCR, while the TCRdb copy is restricted to in-frame clones and leaves out a portion. The sample lists under 75,000 clones, about 80% seen once, with 12% in the top ten. Material: CD4+ T cells from PBMCs cultured with SARS-CoV-2 spike peptides, obtained before COVID-19 vaccination. These receptors were taken from a human donor who received a COVID-19 vaccine. CDR3s include the opening cysteine and the closing phenylalanine or tryptophan.

V,J,CDR3
TRBV5-1,TRBJ2-3,CASSRFPGLIYTDTQYF
TRBV10-1,TRBJ2-3,CASSPGPAGTDTQYF
TRBV10-3,TRBJ2-3,CAISESPPGAGADTQYF
TRBV30,TRBJ1-6,CAWKTGGNSPLHF
TRBV5-1,TRBJ2-6,CASSSGSSGANVLTF
TRBV2,TRBJ1-5,CASSTTGVVSNQPQHF
TRBV12-3/TRBV12-4,TRBJ2-5,CASSLAQETQYF
TRBV24-1,TRBJ2-1,CATSPRELTYNEQFF
TRBV7-2,TRBJ2-3,CASSPYGDTQYF
TRBV6-6,TRBJ1-5,CASRTDSNQPQHF
TRBV5-4,TRBJ2-3,CASSLLAGARKDTQYF
TRBV24-1,TRBJ1-2,CATSDPTDRGGYTF
TRBV3-1/TRBV3-2,TRBJ2-3,CASSRTAGGRSDTQYF
TRBV7-3,TRBJ1-5,CASSFVRGQGIDQPQHF
TRBV18,TRBJ1-2,CASSPIRDRGGYGYTF
TRBV30,TRBJ1-6,CAWSPGGGLHSPLHF
TRBV7-6,TRBJ2-2,CASSLTGPFTGELFF
TRBV10-1,TRBJ1-1,CASKVNTEAFF
TRBV10-1,TRBJ2-2,CASSLETSGVNTGELFF
TRBV19,TRBJ1-2,CASSMDRAYGYTF
TRBV4-2,TRBJ1-2,CASSQEAVRTF
TRBV6-1,TRBJ2-1,CASSEAGTSGGATYNEQFF
TRBV30,TRBJ1-2,CAWSVSPPDRNNYGYTF
TRBV10-1,TRBJ2-2,CASRAGGPSGELFF
TRBV3-1/TRBV3-2,TRBJ1-6,CASSQAKTGNSPLHF
TRBV5-1,TRBJ2-5,CASTSGQRQETQYF
TRBV3-1/TRBV3-2,TRBJ1-1,CASSQAMGGQGDTEAFF
TRBV3-1/TRBV3-2,TRBJ1-5,CASSQGQGGNQPQHF
TRBV5-1,TRBJ1-2,CASSLGAPGAGYGYTF
TRBV6-6,TRBJ2-3,CASSTTSGGNTDTQYF
TRBV15,TRBJ1-2,CATSRVRGDGYTF
TRBV11-2,TRBJ1-1,CASSLMRNTEAFF
TRBV2,TRBJ1-1,CASVMNTEAFF
TRBV7-7,TRBJ2-5,CASSSGQGRYQETQYF
TRBV7-9,TRBJ1-4,CASSLSRAPNEKLFF
TRBV2,TRBJ1-5,CASSHHRQGNQPQHF
TRBV20-1,TRBJ2-1,CSASSGLSDRSYNEQFF
TRBV29-1,TRBJ1-4,CSGRQGSNEKLFF
TRBV10-1,TRBJ1-1,CASSNGMNTEAFF
TRBV18,TRBJ2-3,CASSPQQGATDTQYF
TRBV29-1,TRBJ1-2,CSGQGVYGYTF
TRBV2,TRBJ2-3,CASSEAGQGLGDTQYF
TRBV2,TRBJ2-1,CASMPGGAYNEQFF
TRBV13,TRBJ1-1,CASSERTGNTEAFF
TRBV12-3/TRBV12-4,TRBJ1-1,CASSMTGTEAFF
TRBV4-3,TRBJ2-3,CASSQAKGVGDTQYF
TRBV6-6,TRBJ1-5,CASSPVVGSLDQPQHF
TRBV6-5,TRBJ1-1,CASSKQGPTEAFF
TRBV9,TRBJ2-2,CASSVVRANGELFF
TRBV18,TRBJ1-2,CASSLRDISTANYGYTF
TRBV2,TRBJ2-2,CASSPQGAWGTGELFF
TRBV6-2/TRBV6-3,TRBJ1-5,CASSYRGRGDQPQHF
TRBV7-2,TRBJ1-2,CATVTGTGIGYTF
TRBV9,TRBJ2-3,CASSVGPGTDTQYF
TRBV11-2,TRBJ2-1,CASSTLAGGSYNEQFF
TRBV18,TRBJ2-3,CASSPRDALGTDTQYF
TRBV30,TRBJ1-1,CAWSIGRGTEAFF
TRBV6-5,TRBJ1-1,CASSYDRVNTEAFF
TRBV6-2/TRBV6-3,TRBJ2-1,CASSSSWGSNEQFF
TRBV3-1/TRBV3-2,TRBJ2-6,CASSQDRSGANVLTF